The T cell receptor beta chain described here comes from a study of T cells in Graves' hyperthyroidism and ophthalmopathy. CDR1 and CDR2 (germline): SGHDN, FVKESK. V lost 3 bases, J lost 1 base, and 7 bases stayed unmatched. CDR3 length: 16 amino acids. Amplification of TCR beta CDR3 regions was performed using RNA transcripts as template. The HTBI set primed first-round TCR CDR3 RT-PCR. TCRdb ran MiXCR on the multiplex PCR reads and lists one entry per CDR3 protein. The data contain around 300,000 distinct CDR3 sequences, approximately 23% of them singletons. The TCR comes from a man aged 25-45 years with Graves' ophthalmopathy. The chain is built from TRBV14 and TRBJ1-1; 8 positions agree with TRBD1. Sequencing input: blood. The CDR3 DNA follows: TGTGCCAGCAGCCACCACAGGGGGTCTCAGAACACTGAAGCTTTCTTT. The encoded protein is CASSHHRGSQNTEAFF.